Each of the 8 T cell receptor beta chains below was sequenced from the same sample in a study of T cells in Graves' hyperthyroidism and ophthalmopathy. It was RNA transcripts that yielded the amplified TCR beta CDR3 regions. The HTBI set primed first-round TCR CDR3 RT-PCR. MiXCR, applied by TCRdb to the multiplex PCR reads, yields one record per CDR3 protein. The repertoire has under 650,000 distinct CDR3 sequences, about 17% of them found once; the top ten carry 3% to 4.5%. Sequenced input: blood. Receptor source: a woman between 25 and 40 years old with Graves' hyperthyroidism.

With respect to this clonotype: Possible read error: a much larger clone is one base away. The CDR3: CASRGRGTENTEALF. The CDR3 DNA sequence: TGTGCCAGCAGGGGGAGGGGGACGGAGAACACTGAAGCTCTCTTT. The chain has TRBV2 and TRBJ1-1; D possibly corresponds to TRBD1 (6 bases). The CDR3 covers 15 residues. Per the germline V gene, CDR1 is SNHLY and CDR2 is FYNNEI.

This clonotype was seen a handful of times. Here the CDR3 reads CASSLGRAGQPQHF. CDR3 coding DNA: TGTGCCAGCAGCTTAGGCAGGGCGGGACAGCCCCAGCATTTT. The chain has TRBV11-2 and TRBJ1-5; the D gene is possibly TRBD1 (5 bases). From germline, CDR1 is SGHAT and CDR2 FQNNGV. CDR3 size: 14 residues. Trimming shortened V by 1 base and J by 7 bases, and 11 bases separated the two germline ends.

This clonotype has just a few counts. A read error may account for a junction end that differs from germline. The genes are TRBV3-1 and TRBJ2-1; 8 bases align to TRBD1. CDR1 is LGHDT and CDR2 is YNNKEL in the germline V gene (reference sequence). The CDR3 spans 15 residues. The CDR3 loop reads CASSHGQGDDNQQFF. CDR3 nucleotides: TGTGCCAGCAGCCATGGACAGGGAGACGACAATCAGCAGTTCTTC.

V gene TRBV9 combines with J gene TRBJ2-2; possibly TRBD1 for D (6 bases). Germline CDR1 reads SGDLS; CDR2 reads YYNGEE. The CDR3 is 16 amino acids. Trimming took 4 bases from V and 4 from J, leaving 17 bases between them. CDR3 nucleotide sequence: TGTGCCAGCAGCCTACACCGGGACATAGTCACCGGGGAGCTGTTTTTT. Translation: CASSLHRDIVTGELFF.

This clonotype was counted a few times. The rearrangement links TRBV19 to TRBJ2-7; 10 bases line up with TRBD1. V lost 2 bases, J lost 3 bases, and 4 bases stayed unmatched. The CDR3 runs to 15 residues. Germline V gene lookup returns CDR1 LNHDA and CDR2 SQIVND (reference sequence). The CDR3 loop is CASSILGTGDYEQYF. The CDR3 DNA sequence: TGTGCCAGTAGTATACTAGGGACAGGGGACTACGAGCAGTACTTC.

A few counts support this clonotype. The rearrangement links TRBV9 to TRBJ2-1; 8 bases are a match to TRBD2. Germline lookup yields CDR1 SGDLS and CDR2 YYNGEE. Trimming at V came to 0 bases and at J to 3 bases, leaving 5 bases not matched to a gene. The CDR3 consists of 16 residues. The CDR3 protein is CASSVGHSGIYNEQFF. CDR3 DNA: TGTGCCAGCAGCGTAGGACATAGCGGGATCTACAATGAGCAGTTCTTC.

This clonotype was counted at least ten times. V and J are TRBV10-3 and TRBJ1-2, with 9 nucleotides matching TRBD1. The CDR3 loop spans 16 amino acids. J gave up 0 bases and V 6 bases, and 8 bases lay outside the gene matches. Germline assignment: CDR1 ENHRY and CDR2 SYGVKD. The CDR3 region has the DNA TGTGCCATCAGCGGGACAGGGCTTAAAGCTAACTATGGCTACACCTTC. Its protein is CAISGTGLKANYGYTF.

This clonotype was detected ten times or more. The V call is TRBV28, the J call TRBJ2-7; D remains unclear. Trimming left V 8 bases short and J 9 bases short, with 20 bases between. CDR3 size: 13 residues. Germline V gives CDR1 MDHEN, CDR2 SYDVKM. The CDR3 DNA follows: TGTGCCAGCGGTCCCCGTATATTTGATTGGCAGTACTTC. Amino acid sequence: CASGPRIFDWQYF.